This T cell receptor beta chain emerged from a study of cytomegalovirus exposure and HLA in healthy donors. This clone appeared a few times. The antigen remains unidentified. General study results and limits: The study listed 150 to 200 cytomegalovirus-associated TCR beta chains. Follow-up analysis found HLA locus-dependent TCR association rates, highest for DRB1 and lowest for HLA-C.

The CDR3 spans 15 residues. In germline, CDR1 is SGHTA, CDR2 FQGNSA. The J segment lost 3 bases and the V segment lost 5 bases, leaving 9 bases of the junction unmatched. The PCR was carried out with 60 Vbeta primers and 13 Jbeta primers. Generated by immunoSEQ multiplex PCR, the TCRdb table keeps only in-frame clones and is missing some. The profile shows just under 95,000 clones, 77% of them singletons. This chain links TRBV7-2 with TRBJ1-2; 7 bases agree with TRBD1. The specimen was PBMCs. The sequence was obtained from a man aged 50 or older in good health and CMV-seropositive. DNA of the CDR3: TGTGCCAGCAGCCTTGGACAGGATGTCTACTATGGCTACACCTTC. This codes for CASSLGQDVYYGYTF.